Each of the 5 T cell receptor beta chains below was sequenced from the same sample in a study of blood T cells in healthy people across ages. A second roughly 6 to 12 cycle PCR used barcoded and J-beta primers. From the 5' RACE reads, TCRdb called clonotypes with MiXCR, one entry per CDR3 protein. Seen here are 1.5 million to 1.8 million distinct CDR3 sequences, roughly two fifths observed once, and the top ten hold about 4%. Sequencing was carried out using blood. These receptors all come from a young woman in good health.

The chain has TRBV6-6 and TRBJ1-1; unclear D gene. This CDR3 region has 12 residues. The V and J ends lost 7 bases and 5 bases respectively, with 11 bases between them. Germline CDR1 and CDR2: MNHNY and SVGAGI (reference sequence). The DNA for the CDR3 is TGTGCCAGCACCCCTGGACGTACTGAAGCTTTCTTT. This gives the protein CASTPGRTEAFF.

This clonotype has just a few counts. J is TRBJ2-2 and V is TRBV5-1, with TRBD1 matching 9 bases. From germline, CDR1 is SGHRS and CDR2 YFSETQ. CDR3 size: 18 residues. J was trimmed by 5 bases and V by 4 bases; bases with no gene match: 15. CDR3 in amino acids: CASSARPGTGSVTGELFF. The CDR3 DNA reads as TGCGCCAGCAGCGCTCGTCCCGGGACAGGGAGCGTAACCGGGGAGCTGTTTTTT.

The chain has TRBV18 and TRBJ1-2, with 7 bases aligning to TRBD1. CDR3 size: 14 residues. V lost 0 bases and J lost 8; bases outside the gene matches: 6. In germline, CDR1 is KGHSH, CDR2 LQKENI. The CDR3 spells CASSPPTGTKGYTF. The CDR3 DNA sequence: TGTGCCAGCTCACCACCGACAGGGACGAAGGGCTACACCTTC. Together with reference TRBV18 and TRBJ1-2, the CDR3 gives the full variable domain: NAGVMQNPRHLVRRRGQEARLRCSPMKGHSHVYWYRQLPEEGLKFMVYLQKENIIDESGMPKERFSAEFPKEGPSILRIQQVVRGDSAAYFCASSPPTGTKGYTFGSGTRLTVV.

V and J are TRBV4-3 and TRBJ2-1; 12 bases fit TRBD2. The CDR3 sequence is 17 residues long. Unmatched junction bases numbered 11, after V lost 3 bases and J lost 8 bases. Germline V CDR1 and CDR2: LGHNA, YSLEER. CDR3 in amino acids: CASSQDPSGGGLDEQFF. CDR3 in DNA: TGCGCCAGCAGCCAGGATCCTAGCGGGGGGGGCCTTGATGAGCAGTTCTTC.

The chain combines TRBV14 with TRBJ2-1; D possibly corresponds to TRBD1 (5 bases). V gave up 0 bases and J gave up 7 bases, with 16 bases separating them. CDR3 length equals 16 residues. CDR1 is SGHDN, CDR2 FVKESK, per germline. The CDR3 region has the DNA TGTGCCAGCAGCCAAGATTACGGACACTTCATGAATGAGCAGTTCTTC. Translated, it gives CASSQDYGHFMNEQFF.